This T cell receptor (beta chain) was retrieved from a study of T cells in Graves' hyperthyroidism and ophthalmopathy (dated by TCRdb to about 2019). Describing the broader study: Peripheral blood was collected at initial diagnosis, before any treatment. The study also compared thyroid tissue and blood T-cell repertoires from 6 or 7 Graves' hyperthyroidism patients. TCR V-J signatures able to tell the groups apart were searched for in a discovery cohort of 100 or so patients, of whom 43 had Graves' ophthalmopathy and around 58 had stable Graves' hyperthyroidism. The 100 discovery patients were randomly split 7:3 into training and test sets. Following sampling, methimazole starting at 30 mg daily was given to hyperthyroidism patients, and high-dose intravenous methylprednisolone was given to ophthalmopathy patients. The paper describes TCR Vbeta CDR3 sequencing of 135 peripheral blood samples, made up of around 41 ophthalmopathy patients, around 78 hyperthyroidism patients and roughly 17 progressor patients. Prospective prediction of ophthalmopathy was tested in an independent validation cohort consisting of 18 to 20 hyperthyroidism patients and 15 or so patients who later progressed to ophthalmopathy.

Relative to germline, V is 4 bases shorter and J is 3 bases shorter, with 17 bases between their ends. Reading the germline V gene gives CDR1 SGDLS and CDR2 YYNGEE. Its CDR3 holds 15 amino acids, cysteine through phenylalanine. Here the CDR3 DNA is all that survives: 45 bases in frame from base 1. The TCR beta CDR3 regions were amplified from the RNA transcripts. The first round of RT-PCR for the TCR CDR3 was performed with the HTBI primer set and the Qiagen OneStep RT-PCR kit. Libraries were constructed in a second round of multiplex PCR, after which size selection and purification were performed. Libraries were sequenced paired-end with 100 bp reads on an Illumina HiSeq2000. On the study's bioinformatics: SOAPnuke was used to process the raw data, removing reads that contained adapters or uncalled bases, had a mean Phred below 15, or lacked an exact match to the constant primer or identifier. High-quality paired reads were merged with COPE v1.2.5, and unique nucleotide sequences were defined as clonotypes. MiTCR v1.1 was used to align clonotypes to the IMGT TRBV, TRBD and TRBJ reference segments. Analysis was restricted to V-J combinations with a frequency above 0.0001, which covered over 98% of repertoires. A TCS score was defined as the ratio between F50 (clonal expansion) and ExV (chaos), using BLOSUM62-based TCRdist between CDR3 peptides within each V-J. Welch's t-statistics and random forest reduced some 510 V-J features to 13, which were used in a naive Bayes classifier (R e1071). TCRdb ran its own pipeline on the public reads, namely fastp trimming at Q25 and MiXCR clone calling, and kept in-frame beta chains. Every CDR3 protein is listed once, alongside the most common genes and DNA of its rows. The V and J calls follow TCRdb's processing rather than the paper's. In this sample the table shows approximately 620,000 distinct CDR3 sequences, about 14% of which occur a single time. Together, the top ten hold about 5.8% of the sample.

This clonotype was observed at least ten times. This clone's antigen is unknown. Base qualities were left out, and no much larger clone turns up one base away. The hyperthyroidism patients were between 18 and 65 years old and newly diagnosed, with a disease duration of less than 2 months. Any patient with an uncontrolled infection, another autoimmune disease, pregnancy or lactation was excluded. Diagnoses were established on the basis of clinical symptoms, serum thyroxine and TRAb, thyroid ultrasound, and orbital computed tomography. Blood from progressor patients was drawn when they were first diagnosed with hyperthyroidism, before any ophthalmopathy symptoms appeared. PBMCs were isolated from 7.5 to 10 ml of fresh peripheral blood by Ficoll-Paque density gradient centrifugation. Progressor patients were first diagnosed with Graves' hyperthyroidism and then developed ophthalmopathy during follow-up. Total RNA was extracted with Trizol reagent, and quality was checked on an Agilent 2100 Bioanalyzer.

Summary of the overall study and its limitations: No statistical method was used to fix the sample size in advance, and group allocation was not hidden from the investigators. A model built on a 13 V-J signature distinguished ophthalmopathy from stable hyperthyroidism, reaching roughly 88% sensitivity and 81% to 83% specificity in cross-validation and 80%/75% in testing. In validation, progression to ophthalmopathy was predicted by the model with 70.59% sensitivity and 72% to 80% specificity, a median of about 6.8 months before onset. Most expanded thyroid clonotypes (frequency above 0.001) were also detected in blood, suggesting blood repertoires may reflect thyroid immune responses.

Sequencing was done on a sample of blood. The V gene is TRBV9 and the J gene is TRBJ2-7; the D call is tentative, TRBD1 or TRBD2, as each matches 7 bases. This TCR derives from a woman aged 25 to 39 with Graves' hyperthyroidism that later progressed to Graves' ophthalmopathy. The CDR3 corresponds to CASSPWEGASYEQYF. The DNA sequence is TGTGCCAGCAGCCCTTGGGAGGGGGCTAGCTACGAGCAGTACTTC.